These T cell receptor beta chains were read from a single sample in a study of blood T cells in healthy people across ages. TCRdb recomputed calls from the 5' RACE reads with MiXCR, one row per CDR3 protein. This sample has approximately 1,000,000 distinct CDR3 sequences, with around two fifths found just once. Sequenced input: blood. These receptors all come from a man aged 18 to 30 in good health. CDR3s include the opening cysteine and the closing phenylalanine or tryptophan. Fields, in order: V gene, clone size, J gene, D gene, CDR3 protein, CDR3 DNA. D genes are given only for firm matches. Clone size appears in some rows only: once, few, many, or a class for an expanded clone.

TRBV12-3/TRBV12-4	many	TRBJ2-3	-	CASSFGGGTDTQYF	TGTGCCAGCAGTTTCGGGGGAGGCACAGATACGCAGTATTTT
TRBV3-1	few	TRBJ2-7	-	CASSRLDGALEQYF	TGTGCCAGCAGCCGACTCGACGGGGCGCTCGAGCAGTACTTC
TRBV5-6	few	TRBJ2-1	TRBD2	CASLAGGSYNEQFF	TGTGCCAGCTTAGCGGGGGGTTCCTACAATGAGCAGTTCTTC
TRBV12-3/TRBV12-4	-	TRBJ2-1	TRBD2	CASSSSGGQHYNEQFF	TGTGCCAGCAGTTCTAGCGGGGGGCAACACTACAATGAGCAGTTCTTC
TRBV12-3/TRBV12-4	few	TRBJ1-2	TRBD1	CATSPGQDNYGYTF	TGTGCCACCTCGCCGGGACAGGATAACTATGGCTACACCTTC
TRBV6-6	few	TRBJ1-2	-	CASSPKLVGGYTF	TGTGCCAGCAGCCCCAAACTGGTGGGAGGCTACACCTTC
TRBV6-5	once	TRBJ2-7	TRBD2	CASSYGLAGAGEQYF	TGTGCCAGCAGTTACGGGCTAGCGGGGGCTGGTGAGCAGTACTTC
TRBV4-1	-	TRBJ2-3	-	CASSHPPGEADTQYF	TGCGCCAGCAGCCACCCACCTGGTGAGGCAGATACGCAGTATTTT
TRBV12-3/TRBV12-4	few	TRBJ2-2	-	CASSPNSVGGELFF	TGTGCCAGCAGTCCTAATAGTGTTGGCGGGGAGCTGTTTTTT
TRBV6-6	-	TRBJ2-1	-	CASSYGSDAYNEQFF	TGTGCCAGCAGTTACGGCTCGGACGCCTACAATGAGCAGTTCTTC
TRBV19	-	TRBJ2-1	TRBD2	CASAKQLAGGYNEQFF	TGTGCCAGCGCTAAACAACTAGCGGGGGGGTACAATGAGCAGTTCTTC
TRBV20-1	-	TRBJ1-6	-	CSASGQRHSPLHF	TGCAGTGCCTCTGGACAGCGACATTCGCCCCTCCACTTT
TRBV29-1	few	TRBJ2-3	TRBD1	CSVAIPGQGPTDTQYF	TGCAGCGTTGCGATACCGGGACAGGGTCCCACAGATACGCAGTATTTT
TRBV5-1	-	TRBJ2-5	-	CASRGFKAAAETQYF	TGCGCCAGCAGGGGTTTTAAGGCCGCAGCAGAGACCCAGTACTTC
TRBV29-1	-	TRBJ2-7	-	CSVEEPGHSYEQYF	TGCAGCGTTGAAGAGCCGGGACATTCCTACGAGCAGTACTTC
TRBV6-6	-	TRBJ2-5	-	CASSLARAYYSEQYF	TGTGCCAGCAGCCTAGCGCGAGCCTACTACAGTGAGCAGTACTTC
TRBV3-1	-	TRBJ1-1	-	CASSQADRLQMGAFF	TGTGCCAGCAGCCAGGCCGACAGGCTACAAATGGGGGCTTTCTTT
TRBV7-2	-	TRBJ2-1	-	CASSPSGTAFNNEQFF	TGTGCCAGCAGCCCTTCTGGGACCGCGTTCAACAATGAGCAGTTCTTC
TRBV6-2/TRBV6-3	few	TRBJ2-5	TRBD1	CASSEDRGKETQYF	TGTGCCAGCAGCGAAGACAGGGGGAAAGAGACCCAGTACTTC
TRBV6-2/TRBV6-3	-	TRBJ1-6	-	CASSYRLGYNSPLHF	TGTGCCAGCAGTTACCGGTTGGGGTATAATTCACCCCTCCACTTT
TRBV20-1	-	TRBJ2-3	-	CSAPIVGPTDTQYF	TGCAGTGCTCCCATAGTGGGGCCCACAGATACGCAGTATTTT
TRBV2	-	TRBJ2-3	-	CASSGVGLNADTQYF	TGTGCCAGCAGTGGGGTTGGGCTCAACGCAGATACGCAGTATTTT
TRBV12-3/TRBV12-4	-	TRBJ1-5	-	CASSLGETSNQPQHF	TGTGCCAGCAGTTTGGGCGAAACGAGCAATCAGCCCCAGCATTTT
TRBV20-1	-	TRBJ2-4	TRBD2	CSASWLAGGLGNIQYF	TGCAGTGCTAGTTGGCTAGCGGGGGGGCTGGGAAACATTCAGTACTTC
TRBV20-1	-	TRBJ1-2	-	CSAPKSGYYGYTF	TGCAGTGCCCCGAAGTCGGGTTACTATGGCTACACCTTC
TRBV5-1	few	TRBJ2-1	-	CASSLSMRQGGEQFF	TGCGCCAGCAGCTTGTCAATGAGACAGGGAGGTGAGCAGTTCTTC
TRBV2	few	TRBJ1-2	TRBD1	CATSGQGNYGYTF	TGTGCCACCTCGGGACAGGGAAACTATGGCTACACCTTC
TRBV7-8	-	TRBJ2-1	-	CASSLLQAGINNEQFF	TGTGCCAGCAGTCTATTGCAGGCAGGAATTAACAATGAGCAGTTCTTC
TRBV2	-	TRBJ2-1	TRBD2	CASTGGVADNEQFF	TGTGCCAGCACGGGGGGAGTGGCGGACAATGAGCAGTTCTTC
TRBV10-3	few	TRBJ2-6	-	CAIMTVNSGANVLTF	TGTGCCATCATGACCGTCAACTCTGGGGCCAACGTCCTGACTTTC
TRBV6-6	few	TRBJ1-2	-	CASSYWRPYGYTF	TGTGCCAGCAGTTATTGGCGGCCGTATGGCTACACCTTC
TRBV9	few	TRBJ2-1	-	CASSQGAGARKKQFF	TGTGCCAGCAGCCAGGGGGCGGGGGCCCGTAAAAAGCAGTTCTTC
TRBV7-9	-	TRBJ1-4	-	CASSPPANEKLFF	TGTGCCAGCAGCCCCCCGGCGAATGAAAAACTGTTTTTT
TRBV5-1	few	TRBJ2-7	-	CASSGDTLVSEQYF	TGCGCCAGCAGCGGGGACACTTTGGTCTCCGAGCAGTACTTC
TRBV9	-	TRBJ2-1	-	CASSVGETPYNEQFF	TGTGCCAGCAGCGTAGGGGAGACCCCCTACAATGAGCAGTTCTTC
TRBV7-2	-	TRBJ1-6	-	CASSLVAVTRSPLHF	TGTGCCAGCAGCTTAGTAGCGGTAACGAGATCACCCCTCCACTTT